These 27 T cell receptor beta chains were sequenced from one sample in a study of cytomegalovirus exposure and HLA in healthy donors. The study ran its PCR with 60 Vbeta and 13 Jbeta primers. Only in-frame clones appear in the TCRdb table, and some are missing; sequencing was by immunoSEQ multiplex PCR. The table lists 150,000 or so clones, with 1.3% in the top ten. Sequencing used PBMCs. These receptors were collected from a woman in her sixties or seventies in good health and CMV-seronegative.

J is TRBJ1-2 and V is TRBV19; 7 bases are a match to TRBD1. The CDR3 runs 15 residues. V trimming: 3 bases; J trimming: 4 bases; junction bases outside the gene matches: 8. From germline, CDR1 is LNHDA and CDR2 SQIVND (reference sequence). CDR3 DNA sequence: TGTGCCAGTAGTATGAGGCAGGGGGACTTCTATGGCTACACCTTC. Its translation: CASSMRQGDFYGYTF.

The chain couples TRBV4-2 to TRBJ1-1; a possible D gene is TRBD1 (5 bases). The germline V gene encodes CDR1 LGHNA and CDR2 YNFKEQ. The length of the CDR3 is 13 residues. The V and J ends lost 2 bases and 5 bases respectively, with 9 bases between them. The CDR3 sequence: CASSQREGTEAFF. For the CDR3, the DNA is TGTGCCAGCAGCCAACGGGAGGGGACTGAAGCTTTCTTT.

The chain links TRBV27 to TRBJ1-5, with TRBD1 as a possible D gene (5 bases). V was clipped by 6 bases and J by 4 bases, with 7 bases between them. Germline CDR1 and CDR2: MNHEY and SMNVEV (reference sequence). This CDR3 comprises 12 residues. CDR3 sequence (DNA): TGTGCCAGCAGGACAGTTAATCAGCCCCAGCATTTT. It translates to CASRTVNQPQHF.

This chain links TRBV25-1 with TRBJ2-1; D is possibly TRBD2 (5 bases). In germline, CDR1 is MGHDK, CDR2 SYGVNS. V dropped 3 bases and J dropped 5 bases, with 8 bases sitting between them. The CDR3 consists of 13 residues. The CDR3 bases are TGTGCCAGCAGTGATAGCGTAAACAATGAGCAGTTCTTC. This sequence encodes CASSDSVNNEQFF.

The V call is TRBV2, the J call TRBJ2-1, with D perhaps matching TRBD2 (6 bases). This CDR3 has 13 residues. The V gene's germline CDR1 is SNHLY and CDR2 FYNNEI. Trimming stripped 11 bases from V and 5 bases from J, with 16 bases between. CDR3 loop: CAGVGGPNNEQFF. The CDR3 nucleotides read TGTGCCGGTGTGGGGGGACCTAACAATGAGCAGTTCTTC. Full variable domain (missing parts from reference TRBV2 and TRBJ2-1): EPEVTQTPSHQVTQMGQEVILRCVPISNHLYFYWYRQILGQKVEFLVSFYNNEISEKSEIFDDQFSVERPDGSNFTLKIRSTKLEDSAMYFCAGVGGPNNEQFFGPGTRLTVL.

The chain has TRBV11-2 and TRBJ1-1; 8 positions agree with TRBD1. J gave up 11 bases and V 3 bases, and 20 bases lay outside the gene matches. The CDR3 has 17 amino acids. Germline V gene lookup returns CDR1 SGHAT and CDR2 FQNNGV. Here the CDR3 reads CASSFPRQGIGNLAAFF. In DNA, the CDR3 is TGTGCCAGCAGCTTCCCGAGACAGGGGATAGGGAATTTGGCGGCTTTCTTT.

The chain combines TRBV6-5 with TRBJ1-6, with 9 bases aligning to TRBD1. Germline-derived CDR1 and CDR2 are MNHEY and SVGAGI. V dropped 8 bases and J dropped 9; count of bases not matched to a gene: 8. This CDR3 has 14 residues. The CDR3 sequence is CASRTGQGGSPLHF. In DNA form, the CDR3 reads TGTGCCAGCCGAACGGGACAGGGAGGTTCACCCCTCCACTTT.

The chain combines TRBV19 with TRBJ1-6; possible D gene TRBD1, 5 bases. The CDR3 length is 14 residues. The V and J ends lost 2 bases and 7 bases respectively, with 9 bases between them. Per germline, CDR1 LNHDA and CDR2 SQIVND (reference sequence). Here the CDR3 reads CASSISGGNSPLHF. DNA for the CDR3: TGTGCCAGTAGTATAAGCGGGGGAAATTCACCCCTCCACTTT.

This chain uses TRBV5-1 with TRBJ2-1; no clear D gene. V lost 0 bases and J 7 bases, leaving 8 bases between the germline ends. CDR3 length: 13 residues. Germline loops: CDR1 SGHRS, CDR2 YFSETQ. CDR3 in amino acids: CASSLAPKNEQFF. The CDR3 bases are TGCGCCAGCAGCTTGGCCCCTAAGAATGAGCAGTTCTTC.

The gene calls are TRBV5-1 and TRBJ2-2, with 10 bases lining up with TRBD2. This CDR3 spans 15 amino acids. Germline V gene lookup returns CDR1 SGHRS and CDR2 YFSETQ. After removal of 4 bases from V and 2 bases from J, the junction contained 2 bases not matched to a gene. CDR3 DNA: TGCGCCAGCAGCGAGCGGGGGGGAAACACCGGGGAGCTGTTTTTT. Translating gives CASSERGGNTGELFF.

The CDR3 sequence is CASSLIVAGEKLFF. The CDR3 region has the DNA TGTGCCAGCAGCTTGATCGTCGCAGGGGAAAAACTGTTTTTT. V and J are TRBV5-6 and TRBJ1-4; D might be TRBD1 (5 bases). Trimming pared 1 base from V and 8 bases from J, leaving 12 bases between. The CDR3 sequence is 14 residues long. Germline CDR1 is SGHDT and CDR2 is YYEEEE. The full variable domain, its missing parts supplied by reference TRBV5-6 and TRBJ1-4, is DAGVTQSPTHLIKTRGQQVTLRCSPKSGHDTVSWYQQALGQGPQFIFQYYEEEERQRGNFPDRFSGHQFPNYSSELNVNALLLGDSALYLCASSLIVAGEKLFFGSGTQLSVL.

J is TRBJ2-3 and V is TRBV5-5, with TRBD2 matching 8 bases. The CDR3 consists of 16 residues. Germline CDR1 reads SGHKS; CDR2 reads YYEKEE (reference sequence). J lost 0 bases, V lost 2 bases, and 5 bases had no gene match. Here the CDR3 reads CASSFRLALSTDTQYF. CDR3 DNA: TGTGCCAGCAGCTTTCGACTAGCGCTGAGCACAGATACGCAGTATTTT.

The chain is built from TRBV18 and TRBJ1-6, with D maybe TRBD1 (6 bases). The V gene lost 2 bases and the J gene lost 8 bases, with 10 bases spanning the gap. The CDR3 sequence is 14 residues long. CDR1 is KGHSH, CDR2 LQKENI, per germline. This chain's CDR3 is CASSPGGVYSPLHF. DNA of the CDR3: TGTGCCAGCTCACCAGGGGGCGTTTATTCACCCCTCCACTTT. Full variable domain (missing parts from reference TRBV18 and TRBJ1-6): NAGVMQNPRHLVRRRGQEARLRCSPMKGHSHVYWYRQLPEEGLKFMVYLQKENIIDESGMPKERFSAEFPKEGPSILRIQQVVRGDSAAYFCASSPGGVYSPLHFGNGTRLTVT.

This rearrangement joins TRBV9 to TRBJ1-4; possible D gene TRBD1, 6 bases. The V end lost 3 bases, the J end lost 0 bases, and 15 bases lay between the germline ends. The CDR3 consists of 17 residues. The germline gives CDR1 SGDLS, CDR2 YYNGEE. CDR3 loop: CASSGRGGAATNEKLFF. In DNA form, the CDR3 reads TGTGCCAGCAGCGGACGGGGGGGCGCGGCAACTAATGAAAAACTGTTTTTT. Together with reference TRBV9 and TRBJ1-4, the CDR3 gives the full variable domain: DSGVTQTPKHLITATGQRVTLRCSPRSGDLSVYWYQQSLDQGLQFLIQYYNGEERAKGNILERFSAQQFPDLHSELNLSSLELGDSALYFCASSGRGGAATNEKLFFGSGTQLSVL.

The chain joins TRBV7-7 to TRBJ2-7; 8 bases align to TRBD1. CDR3 size: 14 residues. CDR1 is SSHAT and CDR2 is FNYEAQ in the germline V gene (reference sequence). V shed 1 base, J shed 2 bases, and the junction held 1 base outside the gene matches. CDR3 bases: TGTGCCAGCAGCTTAGGGACAGGGCCCTACGAGCAGTACTTC. Its translation is CASSLGTGPYEQYF.

This chain links TRBV5-6 with TRBJ2-5; TRBD2 aligns across 8 bases. This CDR3 region has 15 residues. CDR1 is SGHDT, CDR2 YYEEEE, per germline. V dropped 1 base and J dropped 5; count of bases not matched to a gene: 7. The CDR3 spells CASSLTGGPEETQYF. The CDR3 DNA reads TGTGCCAGCAGCTTGACGGGAGGGCCGGAGGAGACCCAGTACTTC.

The V and J genes are TRBV4-1 and TRBJ2-1, with 8 positions matching TRBD2. After removal of 1 base from V and 7 bases from J, the junction contained 15 bases not matched to a gene. CDR3 length equals 18 residues. The germline CDR1 and CDR2 sequences are MGHRA and YSYEKL. CDR3 coding DNA: TGCGCCAGCAGCCAAGCTGTCCTTTGGGCGGGAGGAGGAAATGAGCAGTTCTTC. Translation gives CASSQAVLWAGGGNEQFF.

The chain employs TRBV29-1 and TRBJ2-7; TRBD2 agrees at 9 bases. CDR1 is SQVTM, CDR2 ANQGSEA, per germline. Trimming cost V 3 bases and J 2 bases; bases outside gene matches: 8. The CDR3 runs to 15 residues. CDR3 DNA sequence: TGCAGCGTTGATGGGGTAGCGGGAGATCCCTACGAGCAGTACTTC. It yields the protein CSVDGVAGDPYEQYF.

The J gene is TRBJ2-7, the V gene TRBV9; tentatively, D is TRBD2 (6 bases). Trimming removed 0 bases at V and 2 bases at J, with 6 bases between. The germline CDR1 and CDR2 sequences are SGDLS and YYNGEE. This CDR3 is built from 13 residues. CDR3 region: CASSVGLAYEQYF. CDR3 nucleotides: TGTGCCAGCAGCGTAGGACTAGCCTACGAGCAGTACTTC.

This sequence joins TRBV7-9 and TRBJ1-3; D unresolved. Germline loops: CDR1 SEHNR, CDR2 FQNEAQ (reference sequence). V lost 5 bases, J lost 9 bases, and 20 bases lay in between. The CDR3 consists of 15 residues. Here the CDR3 reads CASSLWGGSGSTIYF. The CDR3 bases are TGTGCCAGCAGCCTATGGGGAGGGTCCGGGAGCACCATATATTTT.

V is TRBV5-1 and J is TRBJ1-4, with 10 bases lining up with TRBD1. The CDR3 consists of 14 residues. The J segment lost 8 bases and the V segment lost 0 bases, leaving 1 base of the junction unmatched. The germline V gene has CDR1 SGHRS and CDR2 YFSETQ. As DNA, the CDR3 is TGCGCCAGCAGCTTGGGGGACAGGGGCGAAAAACTGTTTTTT. This gives the protein CASSLGDRGEKLFF.

The chain employs TRBV10-2 and TRBJ1-1; D not resolved. The CDR3 has 14 residues. The V gene lost 7 bases and the J gene lost 1 base, with 13 bases spanning the gap. Germline V lookup: CDR1 WSHSY, CDR2 SAAADI. DNA for the CDR3: TGCGCCAGCAAACCCCCAACTGGGAACACTGAAGCTTTCTTT. Translating gives CASKPPTGNTEAFF.

The chain combines TRBV4-1 with TRBJ1-1, with D possibly being TRBD1 (6 bases). The V end was cut by 5 bases, the J end by 0 bases, with 13 bases between. The CDR3 is made up of 15 amino acids. CDR1 is MGHRA and CDR2 is YSYEKL in the germline V gene. CDR3 sequence: CASSIRTAMNTEAFF. CDR3 nucleotides: TGCGCCAGCAGCATTAGGACAGCCATGAACACTGAAGCTTTCTTT.

The rearrangement links TRBV28 to TRBJ1-5; D is possibly TRBD1 (5 bases). This CDR3 contains 12 residues. V dropped 8 bases and J dropped 2 bases, with 7 bases sitting between them. The V gene's germline CDR1 is MDHEN and CDR2 SYDVKM. DNA of the CDR3: TGTGCCAGCCTACAGGGCAATCAGCCCCAGCATTTT. It translates to CASLQGNQPQHF.

This sequence joins TRBV10-3 and TRBJ1-3, with 7 nucleotides matching TRBD1. Germline-derived CDR1 and CDR2 are ENHRY and SYGVKD. J was trimmed by 6 bases and V by 6 bases; bases with no gene match: 2. CDR3 length: 12 amino acids. The CDR3 coding sequence is TGTGCCATCAGCGGGACAGTAAACACCATATATTTT. It translates to CAISGTVNTIYF.

The rearrangement uses TRBV29-1 and TRBJ2-5; 14 positions match TRBD2. Judging by the DNA end, TRBJ2-7 fits better; the J call may be wrong. The CDR3 is 16 amino acids. CDR1 is SQVTM and CDR2 is ANQGSEA in the germline V gene. The CDR3 here is CSVDGTSGRGSYEQYF. The CDR3 DNA sequence: TGCAGCGTTGACGGGACTAGCGGGAGAGGTTCCTACGAGCAGTACTTC.

J is TRBJ1-4 and V is TRBV5-5, with D uncertain. Germline CDR1 reads SGHKS; CDR2 reads YYEKEE (reference sequence). The length of the CDR3 is 14 residues. V gave up 4 bases and J gave up 4 bases, with 11 bases separating them. CDR3 protein: CASSRQTSNEKLFF. Here the CDR3 DNA reads TGTGCCAGCAGCCGGCAGACTAGTAATGAAAAACTGTTTTTT.